This T cell receptor (beta chain) was sequenced during a study of vaccination effects on CD4 cells after COVID-19. The study's findings and limits: Late in the post-vaccination period, infection-induced and vaccine-induced clones underwent marked clonal contraction.

Within the ViraFEST assay, antigen-specific CD4+ T cells underwent expansion with viral peptide pools prior to sequencing. Culturing for more than eight days preceded CD4+ T cell isolation. None of these healthy vaccinees had been infected with SARS-CoV-2 before vaccination. The CDR3 spans 17 residues. With V trimmed by 2 bases and J by 6 bases, 7 bases remained unmatched. The germline V gene encodes CDR1 MDHEN and CDR2 SYDVKM. The method was immunoSEQ multiplex PCR; TCRdb's version includes in-frame clones alone and lacks a portion of them. Here the sample spans over 60,000 clones, around 69% being singletons. On this clone: Antigen specificity is unknown.

This chain links TRBV28 with TRBJ2-5, with 15 bases aligning to TRBD2. The clonotype comes from a human donor who received a COVID-19 vaccine. The input for sequencing was CD4+ T cells from PBMCs cultured with HCoV-NL63 spike peptides, taken before COVID-19 vaccination. For the CDR3, the DNA is TGTGCCAGCAGTTTAGGGACTAGCGGGGGGAGGGGGAAGACCCAGTACTTC. It encodes CASSLGTSGGRGKTQYF. Combining the CDR3 with reference TRBV28 and TRBJ2-5 gives the whole variable domain DVKVTQSSRYLVKRTGEKVFLECVQDMDHENMFWYRQDPGLGLRLIYFSYDVKMKEKGDIPEGYSVSREKKERFSLILESASTNQTSMYLCASSLGTSGGRGKTQYFGPGTRLLVL.